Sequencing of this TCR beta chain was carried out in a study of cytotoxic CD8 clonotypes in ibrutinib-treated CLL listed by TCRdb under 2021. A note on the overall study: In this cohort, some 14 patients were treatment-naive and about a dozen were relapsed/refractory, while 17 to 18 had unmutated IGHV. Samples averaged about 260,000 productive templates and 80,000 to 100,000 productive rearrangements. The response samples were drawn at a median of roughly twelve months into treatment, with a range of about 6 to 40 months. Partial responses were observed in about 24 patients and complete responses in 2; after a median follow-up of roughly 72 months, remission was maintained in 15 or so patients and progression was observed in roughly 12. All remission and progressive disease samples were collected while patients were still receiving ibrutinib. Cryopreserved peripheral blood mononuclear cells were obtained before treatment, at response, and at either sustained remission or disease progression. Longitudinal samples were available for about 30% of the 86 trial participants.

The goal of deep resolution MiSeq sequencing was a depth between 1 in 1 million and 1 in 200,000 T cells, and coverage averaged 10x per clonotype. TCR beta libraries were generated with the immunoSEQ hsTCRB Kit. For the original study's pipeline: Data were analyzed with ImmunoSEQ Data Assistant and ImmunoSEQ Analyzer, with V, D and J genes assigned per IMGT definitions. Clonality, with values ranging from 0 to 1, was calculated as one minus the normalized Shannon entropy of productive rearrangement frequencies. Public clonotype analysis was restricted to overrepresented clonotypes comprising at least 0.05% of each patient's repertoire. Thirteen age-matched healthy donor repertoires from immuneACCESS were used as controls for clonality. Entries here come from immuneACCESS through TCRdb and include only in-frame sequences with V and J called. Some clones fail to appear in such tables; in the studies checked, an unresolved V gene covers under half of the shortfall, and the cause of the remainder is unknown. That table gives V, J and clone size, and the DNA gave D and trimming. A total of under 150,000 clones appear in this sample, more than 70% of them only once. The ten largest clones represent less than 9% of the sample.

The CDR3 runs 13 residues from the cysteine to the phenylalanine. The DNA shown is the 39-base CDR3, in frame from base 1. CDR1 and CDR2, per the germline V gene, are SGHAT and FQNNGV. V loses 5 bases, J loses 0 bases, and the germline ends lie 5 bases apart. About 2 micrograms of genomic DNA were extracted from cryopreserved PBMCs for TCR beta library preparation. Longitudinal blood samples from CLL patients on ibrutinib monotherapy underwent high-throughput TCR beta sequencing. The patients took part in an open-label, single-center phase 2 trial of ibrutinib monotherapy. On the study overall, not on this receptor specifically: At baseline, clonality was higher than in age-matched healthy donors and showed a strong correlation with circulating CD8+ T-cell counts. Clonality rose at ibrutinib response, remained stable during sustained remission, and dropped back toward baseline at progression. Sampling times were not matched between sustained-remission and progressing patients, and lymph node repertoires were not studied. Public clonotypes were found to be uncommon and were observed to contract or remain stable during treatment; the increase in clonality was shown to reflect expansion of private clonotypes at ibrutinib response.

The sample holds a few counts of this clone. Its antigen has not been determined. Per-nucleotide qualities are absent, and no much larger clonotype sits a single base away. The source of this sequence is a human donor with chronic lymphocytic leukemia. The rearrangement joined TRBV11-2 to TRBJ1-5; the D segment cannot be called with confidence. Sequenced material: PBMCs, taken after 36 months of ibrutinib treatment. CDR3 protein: CASSMYSNQPQHF. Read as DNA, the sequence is TGTGCCAGCAGCATGTATAGCAATCAGCCCCAGCATTTT.